The present T cell receptor beta chain was sequenced within a study of blood T cells in healthy people across ages. PBMCs were isolated at a quantity of at least 6 million per sample. It was with a sample-barcoded 5' primer and a J-beta primer mix that a second PCR of about 6 to 11 cycles was run. TCRdb reanalysed the 5' RACE reads using MiXCR and keeps one entry per CDR3 protein. The data contain 700,000 or so distinct CDR3 sequences, around 38% of them singletons. The germline V gene has CDR1 SNHLY and CDR2 FYNNEI. V was shortened by 2 bases and J by 9 bases, with 8 bases between the two germline ends. The CDR3 runs to 11 residues.

The TCR sequence derives from an older man in good health. The J gene is TRBJ2-7, the V gene TRBV2, with a tentative D call TRBD2 (6 bases). The source material was blood. The CDR3 nucleotides read TGTGCCAGCAGTGAATGGGGAGGGCAGTACTTC. It encodes CASSEWGGQYF.